Listed below are T cell receptor beta chains from one sample, sequenced in a study of T cells in Graves' hyperthyroidism and ophthalmopathy. TCRdb re-derived calls from the multiplex PCR reads in MiXCR, one entry per CDR3 protein. Counted here are hundreds of thousands of distinct CDR3 sequences, less than 25% occurring once; the ten biggest clones make up about 35%. The specimen sequenced was blood. These receptors came from a man aged 25 to 45 with Graves' ophthalmopathy. CDR3s include the opening cysteine and the closing phenylalanine or tryptophan. The order of the fields is clone size, J gene, D gene, V gene, CDR3 protein, CDR3 DNA. D genes are given only for firm matches. Rows may omit the clone size; those that give it use once, few, many or a size class.

size: few
J: TRBJ2-7
D: NA
V: TRBV12-3/TRBV12-4
CDR3: CASSLGVVTEGDEQYF
DNA: TGTGCCAGCAGTTTGGGGGTTGTGACGGAGGGGGACGAGCAGTACTTC

size: few
J: TRBJ1-2
D: NA
V: TRBV15
CDR3: CATASTLNGYTF
DNA: TGTGCCACCGCGTCCACCTTGAATGGCTACACCTTC

size: few
J: TRBJ1-1
D: NA
V: TRBV5-1
CDR3: CASSRFPRGSQGSTEAFF
DNA: TGCGCCAGCAGCCGATTCCCCCGCGGCAGCCAAGGGAGCACTGAAGCTTTCTTT

size: NA
J: TRBJ2-3
D: TRBD2
V: TRBV29-1
CDR3: CSALRSLAGGTDTQYF
DNA: TGCAGCGCACTAAGGTCGCTAGCGGGAGGAACAGATACGCAGTATTTT

size: NA
J: TRBJ2-7
D: NA
V: TRBV5-1
CDR3: CASSQGAGGPREQYF
DNA: TGTGCCAGCAGCCAGGGGGCGGGAGGGCCGAGAGAGCAGTACTTC

size: few
J: TRBJ1-2
D: NA
V: TRBV29-1
CDR3: CSVVGGGSGSVSGGYTF
DNA: TGCAGCGTTGTGGGCGGGGGATCGGGATCGGTGAGCGGTGGCTACACCTTC

size: NA
J: TRBJ2-2
D: TRBD2
V: TRBV10-2
CDR3: CARSGGAGGVSGELFF
DNA: TGCGCCAGGAGCGGGGGGGCGGGAGGAGTATCCGGGGAGCTGTTTTTT

size: NA
J: TRBJ2-3
D: TRBD2
V: TRBV15
CDR3: CATSRGLAADTQYF
DNA: TGTGCCACCAGCAGGGGACTAGCCGCGGATACGCAGTATTTT

size: many
J: TRBJ2-7
D: NA
V: TRBV7-2
CDR3: CASSRDTAYEQYF
DNA: TGTGCCAGCAGCCGGGACACCGCCTACGAGCAGTACTTC

size: NA
J: TRBJ1-2
D: NA
V: TRBV14
CDR3: CTSSQDWSGNYGYTF
DNA: TGTACCAGCAGCCAAGATTGGTCCGGCAACTATGGCTACACCTTC

size: NA
J: TRBJ1-5
D: TRBD1
V: TRBV5-1
CDR3: CASSWETGGNQPQHF
DNA: TGCGCCAGCAGCTGGGAGACAGGGGGAAATCAGCCCCAGCATTTT

size: NA
J: TRBJ2-3
D: NA
V: TRBV11-2
CDR3: CASSLGLGTGDTQYF
DNA: TGTGCCAGCAGCTTAGGGCTAGGTACCGGAGATACGCAGTATTTT

size: NA
J: TRBJ2-7
D: NA
V: TRBV28
CDR3: CASRTPYGEQYF
DNA: TGTGCCAGCCGGACCCCTTACGGGGAGCAGTACTTC

size: many
J: TRBJ2-1
D: NA
V: TRBV4-3
CDR3: CASSQEGYNEQFF
DNA: TGCGCCAGCAGCCAAGAGGGCTATAATGAGCAGTTCTTC

size: NA
J: TRBJ1-2
D: TRBD1
V: TRBV29-1
CDR3: CSVTSRGQQADYGYTF
DNA: TGCAGCGTGACATCCAGGGGGCAACAGGCTGACTATGGCTACACCTTC

size: few
J: TRBJ2-1
D: NA
V: TRBV13
CDR3: CASSIIPRVLWIDEQFF
DNA: TGTGCCAGCAGCATCATACCCAGGGTTTTGTGGATCGATGAGCAGTTCTTC

size: NA
J: TRBJ1-5
D: NA
V: TRBV25-1
CDR3: CASRDCDSNQPQHF
DNA: TGTGCCAGCAGAGACTGTGATAGCAATCAGCCCCAGCATTTT

size: NA
J: TRBJ1-2
D: NA
V: TRBV19
CDR3: CASSPSLANYGYTF
DNA: TGTGCCAGTAGTCCGTCCCTCGCGAACTATGGCTACACCTTC

size: NA
J: TRBJ1-5
D: NA
V: TRBV10-2
CDR3: CASGEGSNQPQHF
DNA: TGCGCCAGCGGGGAGGGTAGCAATCAGCCCCAGCATTTT

size: NA
J: TRBJ1-4
D: NA
V: TRBV27
CDR3: CASSFSPGTKLFF
DNA: TGTGCCAGCAGTTTCAGCCCCGGGACAAAACTGTTTTTT

size: many
J: TRBJ1-4
D: NA
V: TRBV28
CDR3: CASWPIRTGRKDNEKLFF
DNA: TGTGCCAGCTGGCCCATTCGGACCGGAAGAAAGGATAATGAAAAACTGTTTTTT

size: few
J: TRBJ2-2
D: TRBD2
V: TRBV9
CDR3: CASSESGGHTGELFF
DNA: TGTGCCAGCAGCGAAAGCGGGGGACACACCGGGGAGCTGTTTTTT

size: few
J: TRBJ1-5
D: NA
V: TRBV28
CDR3: CASRRGEPQPQHF
DNA: TGTGCCAGCAGGCGGGGTGAACCTCAGCCCCAGCATTTT

size: NA
J: TRBJ1-1
D: TRBD1
V: TRBV6-1
CDR3: CASRALLTGGNTEAFF
DNA: TGTGCCAGCAGAGCGCTATTGACAGGGGGGAACACTGAAGCTTTCTTT

size: NA
J: TRBJ2-7
D: NA
V: TRBV28
CDR3: CASSTPEGNEQYF
DNA: TGTGCCAGCAGTACCCCTGAGGGCAACGAGCAGTACTTC

size: NA
J: TRBJ2-5
D: NA
V: TRBV20-1
CDR3: CSAGRGTPGETQYF
DNA: TGCAGTGCCGGGCGGGGTACCCCTGGGGAGACCCAGTACTTC

size: NA
J: TRBJ1-1
D: TRBD1
V: TRBV4-1
CDR3: CASSREQGRTEAFF
DNA: TGCGCCAGCAGCCGCGAACAGGGGCGGACTGAAGCTTTCTTT

size: NA
J: TRBJ2-5
D: NA
V: TRBV24-1
CDR3: CATSDSRRGETQYF
DNA: TGTGCCACCAGTGACTCACGGCGCGGGGAGACCCAGTACTTC

size: few
J: TRBJ2-7
D: NA
V: TRBV5-4
CDR3: CASSLSPDPLYEQYF
DNA: TGTGCCAGCAGCTTGAGTCCGGACCCACTCTACGAGCAGTACTTC

size: NA
J: TRBJ1-4
D: NA
V: TRBV7-9
CDR3: CASSLDVVGVGEKLFF
DNA: TGTGCCAGCAGCTTAGATGTGGTAGGGGTTGGTGAAAAACTGTTTTTT

size: few
J: TRBJ2-6
D: TRBD2
V: TRBV7-9
CDR3: CASSSLGGSGANVLTF
DNA: TGTGCCAGCAGCTCCCTGGGGGGGTCAGGGGCCAACGTCCTGACTTTC

size: NA
J: TRBJ2-7
D: TRBD1
V: TRBV27
CDR3: CASSGTRTGVTYEQYF
DNA: TGTGCCAGCAGTGGTACTCGGACAGGGGTCACCTACGAGCAGTACTTC

size: NA
J: TRBJ2-7
D: NA
V: TRBV10-3
CDR3: CALPLGGSSYEQYF
DNA: TGTGCCTTGCCACTTGGGGGGAGCTCCTACGAGCAGTACTTC

size: NA
J: TRBJ2-7
D: NA
V: TRBV20-1
CDR3: CSARRWGGMSTSYEQYF
DNA: TGCAGTGCTAGAAGATGGGGCGGCATGAGTACCTCGTACGAGCAGTACTTC

size: once
J: TRBJ1-6
D: NA
V: TRBV6-1
CDR3: CASSRGQNSPLHF
DNA: TGTGCCAGCAGTCGGGGTCAGAATTCACCCCTCCACTTT

size: NA
J: TRBJ1-4
D: NA
V: TRBV30
CDR3: CAWSAEATTTNEKLFF
DNA: TGTGCCTGGAGTGCGGAAGCCACTACAACTAATGAAAAACTGTTTTTT

size: many
J: TRBJ1-2
D: NA
V: TRBV6-1
CDR3: CASSEQDSDFYGYTF
DNA: TGTGCCAGCAGTGAACAGGACAGTGACTTCTATGGCTACACCTTC

size: many
J: TRBJ1-2
D: NA
V: TRBV7-9
CDR3: CASSFGPGVNYGYTF
DNA: TGTGCCAGCAGCTTTGGGCCAGGGGTAAACTATGGCTACACCTTC

size: NA
J: TRBJ2-7
D: NA
V: TRBV5-1
CDR3: CASSLAGHEQYF
DNA: TGCGCCAGCAGCTTGGCAGGCCACGAGCAGTACTTC

size: few
J: TRBJ2-5
D: NA
V: TRBV6-5
CDR3: CASSYISGETQYF
DNA: TGTGCCAGCAGTTACATAAGTGGGGAGACCCAGTACTTC

size: once
J: TRBJ1-2
D: NA
V: TRBV9
CDR3: CASSRGGGAPHGYTF
DNA: TGTGCCAGCAGCAGAGGGGGGGGGGCTCCCCATGGCTACACCTTC